Described below is a single T cell receptor beta chain sequence and its context. This clonotype was seen only a few times. Its antigen has not been determined. Base qualities are not at hand, and no much larger clone is one base apart. The data were taken from a study of T-cell memory formation after mild COVID-19 (dated by TCRdb to the early 2020s). Regarding the study in general: TCR sequence clusters from the two donors were largely donor specific. In two donors, T-cell clones that expanded and contracted after mild COVID-19 were tracked by sequencing TCRalpha and TCRbeta repertoires over time. The cohort was made up of two young adult volunteers, one female and one male, who were previously healthy. Results the study describes overall, beyond this receptor: Whether the second-wave clones peaking on day 37 were SARS-CoV-2 specific was not confirmed. Clones that contracted from day 15 to 85 showed balanced CD4/CD8 phenotypes, whereas a second wave of clones that expanded from day 15 to 37 leaned towards CD4+. Only two mild cases were covered by the study, and larger cohorts that include severe cases with pre-infection samples were considered necessary. The detection of some responding clones in pre-infection memory suggests that pre-existing cross-reactive memory T cells joined the SARS-CoV-2 response. Contracting CD4+ clones were found mainly in CM and EM memory subsets, while CD8+ clones were enriched in EMRA.

Sequencer: Illumina NovaSeq 6000. cDNA libraries for TCRalpha and TCRbeta were prepared by 5'RACE using constant-segment primers, with sample barcodes and unique molecular identifiers added. Trizol reagent was used to extract RNA from every sample. The libraries were amplified in two PCR steps, and the second step added a second sample barcode and Illumina TruSeq adapters. Sequencing of libraries was performed on an Illumina NovaSeq with 2 x 150 bp paired-end reads. On the authors' methods: Reads were demultiplexed and collapsed into UMI-guided consensus sequences with migec v1.2.7. Using mixcr v2.1.11, UMI consensuses were aligned to TRA and TRB V and J templates and then assembled into clonotypes. A clonotype was counted as expanded or contracted only if both edgeR and NoisET called the change significant, with noise models trained on biological replicates. For edgeR calls, the cutoffs were a false discovery rate-adjusted p below 0.01 and a log2 fold-change threshold of 1. As an exploratory analysis of dynamics, PCA with hierarchical clustering was applied to max-normalized trajectories of the 1000 most abundant clonotypes. Each responding clone was given a CD4 or CD8 phenotype based on the CD4+ and CD8+ repertoires, which had been sequenced separately. The public reads were quality trimmed at Q25 with fastp and then assembled into clones with MiXCR by TCRdb, keeping productive beta chains. Here each entry gathers all rows of one CDR3 protein and keeps the most common genes and DNA. None of the V and J calls come from the authors' own analysis; TCRdb made them. The sample table records some 410,000 distinct CDR3 sequences; about 25% of these occur just once. The leading ten clones occupy about an eighth of the sample.

Cut back by 0 bases and 10 bases, the V and J ends lie 16 bases apart. From its cysteine to its phenylalanine, the CDR3 spans 15 amino acids. CDR3 DNA only is kept here, 45 bases in frame from base 1. Based on the germline V gene, the CDR1 and CDR2 sequences are SGHDN and FVKESK. Ficoll-Paque density gradient centrifugation was the method used to isolate PBMCs. The sequenced sample consisted of PBMCs or a T cell subset sorted from them (not recorded which). This sequence uses TRBV14 and TRBJ2-4, with the D gene tentatively TRBD1 or TRBD2, based on 5 matching bases in each. The TCR sequence derives from an adult woman who had mild COVID-19 (a few samples of this study predate the infection). The sample titles of this study are shuffled in the database, so cell type and time point are left out; the donor was told from shared clones. The CDR3 here reads CASSQDPRDEGIQYF. The DNA reads as follows: TGTGCCAGCAGCCAAGATCCCAGGGATGAGGGTATTCAGTACTTC.